The entry below describes one T cell receptor beta chain. This specimen comes from a study of blood T cell repertoires in COVID-19. In the authors' workflow: Estimation of nucleated cell counts was performed using reference gene primer amplification. Here immunoSEQ multiplex PCR was the method, and the copy in TCRdb shows in-frame clones only, minus some. That table gives V, J and clone size, and the DNA gave D and trimming. The sample carries 110,000 or so clones, about four fifths recorded once. Specimen: peripheral blood. The receptor comes from a human donor in a cohort sampled during active COVID-19.

This CDR3 is CASSFWQGATGELFF. In nucleotides, the CDR3 is TGTGCCAGCAGCTTTTGGCAGGGGGCCACCGGGGAGCTGTTTTTT. J is TRBJ2-2 and V is TRBV11-3; 8 nucleotides agree with TRBD1. The germline gives CDR1 SGHNT, CDR2 YENEEA. J gave up 4 bases and V 3 bases, and 4 bases lay outside the gene matches. The CDR3 contains 15 residues.